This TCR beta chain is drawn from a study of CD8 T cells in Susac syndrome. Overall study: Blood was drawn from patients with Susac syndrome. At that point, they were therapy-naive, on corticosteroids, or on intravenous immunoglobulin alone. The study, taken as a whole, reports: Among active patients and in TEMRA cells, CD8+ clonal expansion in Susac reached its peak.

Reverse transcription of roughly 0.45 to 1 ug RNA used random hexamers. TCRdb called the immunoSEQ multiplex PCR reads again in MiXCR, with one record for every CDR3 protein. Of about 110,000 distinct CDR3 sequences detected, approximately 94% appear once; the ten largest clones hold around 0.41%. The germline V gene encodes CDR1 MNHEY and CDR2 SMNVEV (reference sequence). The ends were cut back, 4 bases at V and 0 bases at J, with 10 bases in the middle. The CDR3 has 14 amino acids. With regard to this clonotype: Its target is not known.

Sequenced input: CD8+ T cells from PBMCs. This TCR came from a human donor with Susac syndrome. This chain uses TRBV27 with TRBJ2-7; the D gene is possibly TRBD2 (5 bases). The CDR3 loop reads CASSYGGSSYEQYF. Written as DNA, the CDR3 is TGTGCCAGCAGTTATGGTGGGAGCTCCTACGAGCAGTACTTC.